The next 15 T cell receptor beta chains were all read from a single sample in a study of post-analysis software for immune sequencing data. Each TCR beta cDNA library carried unique molecular identifiers. TCRdb analysed the PCR reads with MiXCR anew, one entry per CDR3 protein. The sample gives roughly 620,000 distinct CDR3 sequences, roughly 47% of which show up once; approximately 1.7% is in the top ten. Study outcomes and limitations: Patients had higher frequencies than controls of about 5 TRBV segments, including TRBV5-6, TRBV5-1 and TRBV20-1.

These receptors are not linked to any known antigen. The source material was blood. These receptor sequences come from a girl between 10 and 17 years old with multiple sclerosis.

The chain uses TRBV27 and TRBJ1-4, with D perhaps matching TRBD1 (5 bases). CDR3 length equals 15 residues. The ends were cut back, 4 bases at V and 8 bases at J, with 17 bases in the middle. CDR1 and CDR2 (germline): MNHEY, SMNVEV (reference sequence). The CDR3 spells CASSSGRGVAEKLFF. The CDR3 nucleotides read TGTGCCAGCAGTTCCGGTCGAGGGGTGGCGGAAAAACTGTTTTTT.

The V call is TRBV20-1, the J call TRBJ2-7, with 11 bases identical to TRBD2. Germline assignment: CDR1 DFQATT and CDR2 SNEGSKA (reference sequence). V trimming: 6 bases; J trimming: 6 bases; junction bases outside the gene matches: 16. CDR3 size: 16 residues. The CDR3 is CSATQVTSGSGSEQYF. The CDR3 DNA is TGCAGTGCAACTCAAGTAACTAGCGGGAGTGGAAGCGAGCAGTACTTC.

The chain has TRBV29-1 and TRBJ2-7; 7 bases align to TRBD2. V was clipped by 4 bases and J by 2 bases; unmatched bases: 14. Germline assignment: CDR1 SQVTM and CDR2 ANQGSEA. The CDR3 length is 16 residues. The CDR3 region has the DNA TGCAGCGTTGGTTCAGGATCACTAGCGTCGCCCTACGAGCAGTACTTC. Its protein product is CSVGSGSLASPYEQYF.

The chain uses TRBV7-9 and TRBJ1-2; D ambiguous. The ends were cut back, 0 bases at V and 3 bases at J, with 17 bases in the middle. The CDR3 runs to 17 residues. Germline CDR1 and CDR2: SEHNR and FQNEAQ (reference sequence). The chain's CDR3 is CASSLAPLQLWDYGYTF. CDR3 in DNA: TGTGCCAGCAGCTTAGCTCCTTTACAGCTGTGGGACTATGGCTACACCTTC.

This clonotype has more than one count but fewer than ten. The chain carries TRBV12-3 or TRBV12-4 and TRBJ2-1; no reliable D call. Trimming shortened V by 6 bases and J by 15 bases, and 18 bases separated the two germline ends. This CDR3 has 12 residues. This CDR3 reads CASSHYRPPGFF. CDR3 in DNA: TGTGCCAGCAGCCATTACCGCCCGCCGGGGTTCTTC.

J is TRBJ1-1 and V is TRBV29-1; tentatively, D is TRBD1 (6 bases). CDR1 is SQVTM, CDR2 ANQGSEA, per germline. Trimming took off 6 bases at V and 3 bases at J, with 11 bases between the two ends. The CDR3 length is 12 residues. The CDR3 is CSVYRVDTEAFF. CDR3 nucleotide sequence: TGCAGCGTCTACAGGGTAGACACTGAAGCTTTCTTT. The entire variable domain, with the rest obtained from reference TRBV29-1 and TRBJ1-1, is as follows: SAVISQKPSRDICQRGTSLTIQCQVDSQVTMMFWYRQQPGQSLTLIATANQGSEATYESGFVIDKFPISRPNLTFSTLTVSNMSPEDSSIYLCSVYRVDTEAFFGQGTRLTVV.

The chain joins TRBV10-3 to TRBJ1-2; D not certain. This CDR3 region has 13 residues. The germline CDR1 and CDR2 sequences are ENHRY and SYGVKD. V was pared by 8 bases and J by 3 bases, with 13 bases between. The DNA of the CDR3 is TGTGCCATCCCGGGGAAGACGCACTATGGCTACACCTTC. Its translation: CAIPGKTHYGYTF.

With regard to this clonotype: The junction departs from germline at one end; a sequencing error may be responsible. The rearrangement joins TRBV12-3 or TRBV12-4 to TRBJ2-1; weak D call: TRBD2 (6 bases). CDR3 length equals 17 residues. CDR3 residues: CAGRSPYSSEDYNEQFF. The CDR3 nucleotides are TGTGCCGGCAGGTCTCCCTACTCTAGCGAGGACTACAATGAGCAGTTCTTC.

This chain joins TRBV27 and TRBJ2-3; TRBD1 matches 9 bases. The CDR3 loop spans 13 amino acids. J gave up 11 bases and V 5 bases, and 8 bases lay outside the gene matches. Per the germline V gene, CDR1 is MNHEY and CDR2 is SMNVEV (reference sequence). DNA for the CDR3: TGTGCCAGCAGTCCGCCGGGACAGGGTGGGCAGTATTTT. Its protein product is CASSPPGQGGQYF.

This clonotype was found a few times. The chain uses TRBV12-3 or TRBV12-4 and TRBJ2-5; maybe TRBD1 (5 bases). This CDR3 region has 15 residues. V lost 7 bases, J lost 1 base, and 16 bases lay in between. The CDR3 here is CASTYLRQIQETQYF. The CDR3 nucleotides are TGTGCCAGCACCTACCTTCGACAGATCCAAGAGACCCAGTACTTC.

Only a few counts were recorded for this clonotype. This chain links TRBV7-9 with TRBJ2-1; the match to TRBD2 covers 7 bases. Germline V CDR1 and CDR2: SEHNR, FQNEAQ (reference sequence). Trimming took 6 bases from V and 9 from J; bases not matched to a gene: 14. The CDR3 covers 15 residues. The CDR3 bases are TGTGCCAGCAGTTCTCAGGCGGGAGCTAATTTTGAGCAGTTCTTC. It translates to CASSSQAGANFEQFF.

This clonotype was seen only a few times. The chain is built from TRBV24-1 and TRBJ2-7, with D possibly TRBD2 on 7 matching bases. CDR1 and CDR2 from the germline V gene are KGHDR and SFDVKD. V was clipped by 5 bases and J by 5 bases, with 15 bases between them. CDR3 length: 14 amino acids. This CDR3 reads CATSGAGEGNEQYF. CDR3 nucleotide sequence: TGTGCCACCAGTGGGGCAGGGGAGGGGAACGAGCAGTACTTC.

The chain employs TRBV10-3 and TRBJ1-1, with D perhaps TRBD1 (5 bases). CDR3 size: 15 residues. CDR1 is ENHRY, CDR2 SYGVKD, per germline. Deletions cut 8 bases from V and 0 bases from J, with 16 bases between. The CDR3 spells CAIGGSGKMNTEAFF. DNA of the CDR3: TGTGCCATCGGGGGTAGTGGGAAAATGAACACTGAAGCTTTCTTT.

CDR3 residues: CASSPTGTSINQPQHF. For the CDR3, the DNA is TGTGCCAGCAGTCCTACAGGGACTTCCATCAATCAGCCCCAGCATTTT. The chain carries TRBV28 and TRBJ1-5; TRBD1 is a possible D gene (6 bases). The V and J ends lost 5 bases and 3 bases respectively, with 17 bases between them. Germline V gives CDR1 MDHEN, CDR2 SYDVKM. The CDR3 totals 16 residues.

The chain couples TRBV6-1 to TRBJ2-1; D not resolved. Germline V gene data show CDR1 as MNHNS and CDR2 as SASEGT. This CDR3 is built from 15 residues. Trimming took off 4 bases at V and 8 bases at J, with 18 bases between the two ends. The CDR3 DNA reads TGTGCCAGCAGTGCCTTGGGAAGAAGAAGGCATGAGCAGTTCTTC. Protein product: CASSALGRRRHEQFF.